A single sample is the source of the 20 T cell receptor beta chains below, sequenced in a study of early T cells in non-severe SARS-CoV-2 infection. TCRdb reanalysed the 5' RACE reads using MiXCR and keeps one entry per CDR3 protein. The table lists roughly 75,000 distinct CDR3 sequences, 8.5% to 10% of them singletons. Sequences were obtained from whole blood. These receptors originate from an adult who was a healthcare worker with PCR-confirmed SARS-CoV-2 infection or an uninfected control (not recorded which).

In this sample, this clonotype turned up once. The CDR3 is CASSSGTATGSPLHF. The CDR3 nucleotides are TGTGCCAGCAGTTCCGGGACAGCGACCGGATCACCCCTCCACTTT. This chain connects TRBV6-5 to TRBJ1-6, with TRBD1 matching over 7 bases. The CDR3 sequence is 15 residues long. The J segment lost 10 bases and the V segment lost 4 bases, leaving 10 bases of the junction unmatched. The germline V gene has CDR1 MNHEY and CDR2 SVGAGI.

This clonotype was found many times. The chain carries TRBV20-1 and TRBJ1-2, with D hard to call. Trimming left V 6 bases short and J 14 bases short, with 19 bases between. The CDR3 is 11 amino acids. In germline, CDR1 is DFQATT, CDR2 SNEGSKA (reference sequence). The chain's CDR3 is CSATPMAASTF. CDR3 DNA: TGCAGTGCCACCCCGATGGCAGCCTCAACCTTC.

This rearrangement joins TRBV5-4 to TRBJ1-1; a possible D gene is TRBD1 (5 bases). Germline V gene lookup returns CDR1 SGHNT and CDR2 YYREEE (reference sequence). This CDR3 contains 13 residues. Deletions cut 1 base from V and 3 bases from J, with 7 bases between. In DNA form, the CDR3 reads TGTGCCAGCAGCTTGTTCAGGGACACTGAAGCTTTCTTT. Its protein product is CASSLFRDTEAFF.

This clonotype was found many times. The chain is built from TRBV7-2 and TRBJ1-5, with a tentative D call TRBD1 (6 bases). Germline V gene sequence: CDR1 SGHTA, CDR2 FQGNSA. Deletions cut 6 bases from V and 2 bases from J, with 17 bases between. The CDR3 is made up of 16 amino acids. The CDR3 here is CASRPAGGGGNQPQHF. CDR3 nucleotides: TGTGCCAGCAGACCTGCTGGGGGCGGAGGCAATCAGCCCCAGCATTTT.

This clonotype was seen at least ten times. The chain employs TRBV5-4 and TRBJ2-1; TRBD1 agrees at 9 bases. This CDR3 is 15 amino acids long. V was clipped by 4 bases and J by 7 bases; unmatched bases: 9. Per germline, CDR1 SGHNT and CDR2 YYREEE (reference sequence). The CDR3 sequence is CASSRKGTGMNEQFF. CDR3 DNA: TGTGCCAGCAGCCGGAAAGGGACAGGGATGAATGAGCAGTTCTTC.

This clonotype has a handful of counts. This chain links TRBV28 with TRBJ2-7; the D call may be TRBD1 or TRBD2 (5 bases each). The CDR3 spans 14 residues. Germline assignment: CDR1 MDHEN and CDR2 SYDVKM. Trimming pared 6 bases from V and 6 bases from J, leaving 18 bases between. CDR3 nucleotide sequence: TGTGCCAGCAGCCCTTTGACAGAGGGCAGCGAGCAGTACTTC. This translates into CASSPLTEGSEQYF.

The table lists this clonotype with a few counts. The chain recombines TRBV5-1 with TRBJ2-3; D possibly corresponds to TRBD1 (7 bases). The length of the CDR3 is 15 residues. V lost 4 bases and J 2 bases, leaving 14 bases between the germline ends. In germline, CDR1 is SGHRS, CDR2 YFSETQ. CDR3 sequence reads: CASSGGDSYTDTQYF. DNA for the CDR3: TGCGCCAGCAGCGGAGGGGACAGTTACACAGATACGCAGTATTTT. The full variable domain, rest sourced from reference TRBV5-1 and TRBJ2-3, is KAGVTQTPRYLIKTRGQQVTLSCSPISGHRSVSWYQQTPGQGLQFLFEYFSETQRNKGNFPGRFSGRQFSNSRSEMNVSTLELGDSALYLCASSGGDSYTDTQYFGPGTRLTVL.

In its sample, this clonotype was seen a few times. The chain links TRBV5-6 to TRBJ2-5, with 10 bases fitting TRBD2. V trimming: 4 bases; J trimming: 2 bases; junction bases outside the gene matches: 5. The CDR3 is 15 amino acids. Germline lookup yields CDR1 SGHDT and CDR2 YYEEEE. The CDR3 reads CASSPAGGAQETQYF. CDR3 DNA: TGTGCCAGCAGCCCAGCGGGAGGGGCTCAAGAGACCCAGTACTTC. Drawing the rest from reference TRBV5-6 and TRBJ2-5, the complete variable domain is DAGVTQSPTHLIKTRGQQVTLRCSPKSGHDTVSWYQQALGQGPQFIFQYYEEEERQRGNFPDRFSGHQFPNYSSELNVNALLLGDSALYLCASSPAGGAQETQYFGPGTRLLVL.

This clonotype showed up many times. The rearrangement uses TRBV7-3 and TRBJ2-3, with D unresolved. This CDR3 has 14 residues. In germline, CDR1 is SGHTA, CDR2 FQGTGA. Trimming stripped 1 base from V and 6 bases from J, with 11 bases between. CDR3 loop: CASSLSGWRDTQYF. The DNA for the CDR3 is TGTGCCAGCAGCTTAAGTGGCTGGCGGGATACGCAGTATTTT.

This clonotype was observed a handful of times. CDR3 loop: CASSPDTHTGELFF. The CDR3 nucleotides read TGTGCCAGCTCACCCGACACTCACACCGGGGAGCTGTTTTTT. The rearrangement joins TRBV18 to TRBJ2-2, with D hard to call. V lost 3 bases and J 3 bases, leaving 8 bases between the germline ends. Germline V gene sequence: CDR1 KGHSH, CDR2 LQKENI. This CDR3 is 14 amino acids long. Variable domain in full (rest from reference TRBV18 and TRBJ2-2): NAGVMQNPRHLVRRRGQEARLRCSPMKGHSHVYWYRQLPEEGLKFMVYLQKENIIDESGMPKERFSAEFPKEGPSILRIQQVVRGDSAAYFCASSPDTHTGELFFGEGSRLTVL.

This clonotype was found a few times. V usage is TRBV5-5 and J usage is TRBJ1-2; the D gene is possibly TRBD1 (5 bases). The CDR3 length is 14 residues. Germline V lookup: CDR1 SGHKS, CDR2 YYEKEE (reference sequence). Trimming removed 1 base at V and 8 bases at J, with 15 bases between. CDR3 nucleotide sequence: TGTGCCAGCAGCTTGCGGCAGGGAGGAGGCGGCTACACCTTC. Its protein is CASSLRQGGGGYTF.

There are a few counts of this clonotype. The CDR3 spells CASSAILGPQETQYF. The CDR3 nucleotides read TGTGCCAGCAGTGCAATCCTGGGGCCACAAGAGACCCAGTACTTC. This chain uses TRBV2 with TRBJ2-5, with D tentatively TRBD1 (5 bases). This CDR3 has 15 residues. The germline V and J ends were trimmed by 4 bases and 2 bases, with 14 bases remaining between them. Germline CDR1 is SNHLY and CDR2 is FYNNEI.

This clonotype appeared once. The chain links TRBV20-1 to TRBJ2-3, with 12 bases lining up with TRBD2. The CDR3 has 20 amino acids. With 1 base clipped from V and 2 bases from J, the junction kept 16 bases outside the gene matches. Germline V CDR1 and CDR2: DFQATT, SNEGSKA (reference sequence). In nucleotides, the CDR3 is TGCAGTGCTAGAGTCAGGATTCTAGCGGGAGGGTCCCTCCCCACAGATACGCAGTATTTT. This translates into CSARVRILAGGSLPTDTQYF.

This clonotype showed up just a few times. This rearrangement joins TRBV30 to TRBJ2-3; unclear D gene. The germline V gene has CDR1 GTSNPN and CDR2 SVGIG (reference sequence). The V and J ends lost 8 bases and 0 bases respectively, with 12 bases between them. The CDR3 length is 13 residues. The CDR3 DNA sequence: TGTGCCGGGTCACGCGCAAGCACAGATACGCAGTATTTT. Translating it yields CAGSRASTDTQYF.

This clonotype was seen many times. The rearrangement joins TRBV15 to TRBJ1-2, with D possibly being TRBD1 (6 bases). The CDR3 spans 13 residues. Germline V gene lookup returns CDR1 LNHNV and CDR2 YYDKDF (reference sequence). Trimming removed 8 bases at V and 5 bases at J, with 15 bases between. The CDR3 bases are TGTGCCACCGCCCCGGACAGAAATTATGGCTACACCTTC. It encodes CATAPDRNYGYTF.

This clonotype was found many times. The rearrangement uses TRBV5-1 and TRBJ2-7; D is uncertain. Trimming removed 3 bases at V and 2 bases at J, with 12 bases between. CDR3 length equals 14 residues. CDR1 and CDR2 from the germline V gene are SGHRS and YFSETQ. The CDR3: CASSSTTAAYEQYF. DNA of the CDR3: TGCGCCAGCAGCTCAACGACGGCCGCCTACGAGCAGTACTTC.

This clonotype was seen a few times. The chain uses TRBV21-1 and TRBJ2-1; no DNA check was done on the table's D call, TRBD1. TRBV21-1 is a pseudogene locus. CDR3 length: 12 amino acids. This chain's CDR3 is CASAGGPMEEFF. The CDR3 nucleotides are TGTGCCAGCGCTGGGGGACCGATGGAGGAGTTCTTC.

This clonotype was counted many times. This chain joins TRBV2 and TRBJ2-3; 9 bases match TRBD1. The CDR3 is 14 residues long. The germline gives CDR1 SNHLY, CDR2 FYNNEI. Germline trimming cut 7 bases from V and 13 bases from J; bases unmatched to any gene: 15. CDR3 residues: CASIGTGFVQLEYF. The DNA of the CDR3 is TGTGCCAGCATCGGGACAGGGTTCGTTCAACTGGAGTATTTT.

A word on this clonotype: A single base separates this from a much larger clone, so it may be a read error. The V gene is TRBV20-1, the J gene TRBJ1-1; 9 positions match TRBD1. This CDR3 region has 19 residues. The V segment lost 0 bases and the J segment 4 bases; nucleotides outside the gene matches: 18. CDR1 is DFQATT and CDR2 is SNEGSKA in the germline V gene (reference sequence). DNA of the CDR3: TGCAGTGCTAGAGATAGACAACGGATGGACAGGGGAGTCACCACTGAAGCTTTCTTT. It encodes CSARDRQRMDRGVTTEAFF.

V and J are TRBV7-6 and TRBJ2-3; D is ambiguous. The CDR3 is made up of 14 amino acids. From germline, CDR1 is SGHVS and CDR2 FNYEAQ. Trimming pared 3 bases from V and 3 bases from J, leaving 10 bases between. CDR3 nucleotides: TGTGCCAGCAGCTTGCCGGACCCAACAGATACGCAGTATTTT. It encodes CASSLPDPTDTQYF.